Listed below are T cell receptor beta chains from one sample, sequenced in a study of Ad26.COV2.S vaccination and SARS-CoV-2 variants. Generated by immunoSEQ multiplex PCR, the TCRdb table keeps only in-frame clones and is missing some. Of approximately 480,000 clones listed, about 83% are singletons. Sequences were derived from peripheral blood, sampled in a trial of Ad26.COV2.S vaccine versus placebo. These receptors were obtained from a person aged 18-65 years who received the Ad26.COV2.S COVID-19 vaccine or a placebo. Both conserved end residues are part of each CDR3. A D gene is named only where the DNA matches it firmly. Size values are once, few and many counts, or a class for expanded clones, and some rows have none.

j_gene: TRBJ2-6
d_gene: TRBD1
abundance: .
v_gene: TRBV5-4
len: 19
CDR3aa: CASSLRGGVSQVGANVLTF
CDR3nt: TGTGCCAGCAGCTTGAGAGGGGGCGTCTCTCAGGTGGGGGCCAACGTCCTGACTTTC

j_gene: TRBJ2-3
d_gene: .
abundance: .
v_gene: TRBV9
len: 17
CDR3aa: CASSAVKAGFSTDTQYF
CDR3nt: TGTGCCAGCAGCGCCGTCAAAGCGGGTTTTAGCACAGATACGCAGTATTTT

j_gene: TRBJ2-3
d_gene: TRBD2
abundance: once
v_gene: TRBV7-2
len: 16
CDR3aa: CASSLGVAGASDTQYF
CDR3nt: TGTGCCAGCAGCTTAGGGGTAGCGGGAGCCTCAGATACGCAGTATTTT

j_gene: TRBJ2-7
d_gene: .
abundance: .
v_gene: TRBV19
len: 15
CDR3aa: CASSMGRARTHEQYF
CDR3nt: TGTGCCAGTAGTATGGGGCGGGCTAGGACCCACGAGCAGTACTTC

j_gene: TRBJ2-3
d_gene: .
abundance: .
v_gene: TRBV4-3
len: 13
CDR3aa: CASSQVAADTQYF
CDR3nt: TGCGCCAGCAGCCAGGTAGCGGCAGATACGCAGTATTTT

j_gene: TRBJ2-1
d_gene: .
abundance: few
v_gene: TRBV6-1
len: 14
CDR3aa: CASSEEGRYNEQFF
CDR3nt: TGTGCCAGCAGTGAAGAGGGGCGCTACAATGAGCAGTTCTTC

j_gene: TRBJ2-3
d_gene: .
abundance: once
v_gene: TRBV6-1
len: 18
CDR3aa: CASSDPFWLAHDADTQYF
CDR3nt: TGTGCCAGCAGTGACCCCTTTTGGTTGGCCCACGACGCAGATACGCAGTATTTT

j_gene: TRBJ1-5
d_gene: .
abundance: .
v_gene: TRBV7-9
len: 13
CDR3aa: CASSLDGGQPQHF
CDR3nt: TGTGCCAGCAGCTTAGACGGAGGTCAGCCCCAGCATTTT

j_gene: TRBJ2-1
d_gene: .
abundance: .
v_gene: TRBV7-2
len: 14
CDR3aa: CASSPTRQDNEQFF
CDR3nt: TGTGCCAGCAGCCCTACCCGACAAGACAATGAGCAGTTCTTC

j_gene: TRBJ2-3
d_gene: TRBD1
abundance: .
v_gene: TRBV2
len: 16
CDR3aa: CASRRWTGGVGDTQYF
CDR3nt: TGTGCCAGCAGGAGGTGGACAGGGGGGGTCGGAGATACGCAGTATTTT

j_gene: TRBJ2-7
d_gene: .
abundance: .
v_gene: TRBV6-5
len: 16
CDR3aa: CASSLYPAGASYEQYF
CDR3nt: TGTGCCAGCAGTTTATATCCCGCCGGGGCCAGCTACGAGCAGTACTTC

j_gene: TRBJ2-2
d_gene: .
abundance: .
v_gene: TRBV19
len: 12
CDR3aa: CASSIGTGELFF
CDR3nt: TGTGCCAGTAGTATTGGAACCGGGGAGCTGTTTTTT

j_gene: TRBJ2-5
d_gene: .
abundance: .
v_gene: TRBV2
len: 13
CDR3aa: CATNTADQETQYF
CDR3nt: TGTGCCACAAATACAGCAGACCAAGAGACCCAGTACTTC

j_gene: TRBJ2-2
d_gene: TRBD2
abundance: few
v_gene: TRBV7-2
len: 16
CDR3aa: CASSQVRGSGSGELFF
CDR3nt: TGTGCCAGCAGCCAAGTCCGCGGGAGTGGGTCCGGGGAGCTGTTTTTT

j_gene: TRBJ1-5
d_gene: .
abundance: .
v_gene: TRBV11-2
len: 14
CDR3aa: CASSLYSTNQPQHF
CDR3nt: TGTGCCAGCAGCTTATACAGTACTAATCAGCCCCAGCATTTT

j_gene: TRBJ2-7
d_gene: .
abundance: .
v_gene: TRBV7-8
len: 14
CDR3aa: CASSLASLDYEQYF
CDR3nt: TGTGCCAGCAGCTTAGCGTCACTAGACTACGAGCAGTACTTC

j_gene: TRBJ2-7
d_gene: .
abundance: .
v_gene: TRBV7-6
len: 15
CDR3aa: CASSLYPDSSYEQYF
CDR3nt: TGTGCCAGCAGCTTATACCCCGACTCATCCTACGAGCAGTACTTC

j_gene: TRBJ2-3
d_gene: TRBD2
abundance: .
v_gene: TRBV11-2
len: 16
CDR3aa: CASSSGVSGRGAAQYF
CDR3nt: TGTGCCAGCAGCTCAGGGGTTAGCGGGAGGGGGGCGGCACAGTATTTT

j_gene: TRBJ1-2
d_gene: .
abundance: .
v_gene: TRBV30
len: 13
CDR3aa: CACPRRGNYGYTF
CDR3nt: TGTGCCTGCCCCCGCAGGGGTAACTATGGCTACACCTTC

j_gene: TRBJ1-4
d_gene: .
abundance: .
v_gene: TRBV4-2
len: 12
CDR3aa: CASSPRGEKLFF
CDR3nt: TGTGCCAGCAGCCCCCGGGGTGAAAAACTGTTTTTT

j_gene: TRBJ2-7
d_gene: TRBD1
abundance: .
v_gene: TRBV7-9
len: 14
CDR3aa: CASSSTGAVYEQYF
CDR3nt: TGTGCCAGCAGCTCGACAGGGGCCGTTTACGAGCAGTACTTC

j_gene: TRBJ1-2
d_gene: TRBD1
abundance: once
v_gene: TRBV30
len: 12
CDR3aa: CAWPGQGGGYTF
CDR3nt: TGTGCCTGGCCGGGACAGGGGGGCGGCTACACCTTC

j_gene: TRBJ2-5
d_gene: TRBD1
abundance: once
v_gene: TRBV15
len: 16
CDR3aa: CATSRGDRGWEETQYF
CDR3nt: TGTGCCACCAGCAGAGGGGACAGGGGTTGGGAAGAGACCCAGTACTTC

j_gene: TRBJ2-1
d_gene: TRBD1
abundance: .
v_gene: TRBV15
len: 15
CDR3aa: CATSRGTSGGVFQFF
CDR3nt: TGTGCCACCAGCAGAGGGACCTCAGGGGGCGTCTTCCAGTTCTTC

j_gene: TRBJ1-2
d_gene: TRBD1
abundance: .
v_gene: TRBV28
len: 13
CDR3aa: CAIKQGAIYGYTF
CDR3nt: TGTGCCATCAAGCAGGGGGCCATATATGGCTACACCTTC

j_gene: TRBJ1-4
d_gene: .
abundance: .
v_gene: TRBV5-1
len: 15
CDR3aa: CASSLARSFGEKLFF
CDR3nt: TGCGCCAGCAGCTTGGCCCGGTCTTTCGGTGAAAAACTGTTTTTT

j_gene: TRBJ1-6
d_gene: TRBD1
abundance: .
v_gene: TRBV7-2
len: 16
CDR3aa: CASSFGTGQENSPLHF
CDR3nt: TGTGCCAGCAGTTTCGGGACCGGACAGGAGAATTCACCCCTCCACTTT

j_gene: TRBJ1-3
d_gene: .
abundance: .
v_gene: TRBV7-9
len: 17
CDR3aa: CAFRDSKWGRPGNTIYF
CDR3nt: TGTGCCTTCCGGGACTCGAAGTGGGGGAGACCTGGAAACACCATATATTTT

j_gene: TRBJ1-5
d_gene: .
abundance: .
v_gene: TRBV5-6
len: 16
CDR3aa: CASSSLEGFSNQPQHF
CDR3nt: TGTGCCAGCAGCTCGCTGGAGGGCTTTAGCAATCAGCCCCAGCATTTT

j_gene: TRBJ2-3
d_gene: TRBD1
abundance: once
v_gene: TRBV4-3
len: 15
CDR3aa: CASSQAGQAQDTQYF
CDR3nt: TGCGCCAGCAGCCAGGCCGGACAGGCTCAAGATACGCAGTATTTT

j_gene: TRBJ2-2
d_gene: .
abundance: .
v_gene: TRBV19
len: 15
CDR3aa: CASSGRAGPTGELFF
CDR3nt: TGTGCCAGTAGTGGTCGGGCAGGCCCGACCGGGGAGCTGTTTTTT

j_gene: TRBJ1-2
d_gene: .
abundance: .
v_gene: TRBV27
len: 16
CDR3aa: CASSFGGGGGANGYTF
CDR3nt: TGTGCCAGCAGTTTCGGGGGGGGCGGGGGCGCAAATGGCTACACCTTC

j_gene: TRBJ2-5
d_gene: TRBD2
abundance: .
v_gene: TRBV30
len: 15
CDR3aa: CAWTSGRVNRETQYF
CDR3nt: TGTGCCTGGACTAGCGGGAGAGTTAATAGAGAGACCCAGTACTTC

j_gene: TRBJ1-2
d_gene: .
abundance: .
v_gene: TRBV5-5
len: 16
CDR3aa: CASSLGGRRSNYGYTF
CDR3nt: TGTGCCAGCAGCTTGGGTGGCAGGAGGTCTAACTATGGCTACACCTTC

j_gene: TRBJ1-1
d_gene: .
abundance: .
v_gene: TRBV6-6
len: 13
CDR3aa: CASSYSTGAEAFF
CDR3nt: TGTGCCAGCAGTTACTCGACTGGGGCTGAAGCTTTCTTT

j_gene: TRBJ1-4
d_gene: TRBD1
abundance: .
v_gene: TRBV28
len: 14
CDR3aa: CASSFTGVVEKLFF
CDR3nt: TGTGCCAGCAGTTTCACAGGGGTTGTTGAAAAACTGTTTTTT

j_gene: TRBJ2-2
d_gene: .
abundance: once
v_gene: TRBV2
len: 15
CDR3aa: CASSEDGGATGELFF
CDR3nt: TGTGCCAGCAGTGAGGATGGAGGGGCCACCGGGGAGCTGTTTTTT

j_gene: TRBJ2-5
d_gene: .
abundance: .
v_gene: TRBV6-2/TRBV6-3
len: 14
CDR3aa: CASSNGADQETQYF
CDR3nt: TGTGCCAGCAGTAACGGGGCAGACCAAGAGACCCAGTACTTC

j_gene: TRBJ1-2
d_gene: .
abundance: .
v_gene: TRBV7-2
len: 13
CDR3aa: CASTRQANYGYTF
CDR3nt: TGTGCCAGCACCCGACAGGCGAACTATGGCTACACCTTC

j_gene: TRBJ2-3
d_gene: .
abundance: .
v_gene: TRBV4-1
len: 18
CDR3aa: CASSQEIASPTSTDTQYF
CDR3nt: TGCGCCAGCAGCCAAGAGATCGCTAGCCCTACTAGCACAGATACGCAGTATTTT

j_gene: TRBJ1-2
d_gene: .
abundance: .
v_gene: TRBV7-2
len: 14
CDR3aa: CASSLRAALEGYTF
CDR3nt: TGTGCCAGCAGCTTACGCGCGGCTTTGGAAGGCTACACCTTC

j_gene: TRBJ1-1
d_gene: .
abundance: .
v_gene: TRBV7-2
len: 13
CDR3aa: CASSLDTNTEAFF
CDR3nt: TGTGCCAGCAGCTTAGACACGAACACTGAAGCTTTCTTT

j_gene: TRBJ1-2
d_gene: .
abundance: .
v_gene: TRBV30
len: 13
CDR3aa: CAQFPRDHYGYTF
CDR3nt: TGTGCCCAATTTCCCAGGGACCACTATGGCTACACCTTC

j_gene: TRBJ1-5
d_gene: .
abundance: .
v_gene: TRBV6-6
len: 14
CDR3aa: CASSYGAGNQPQHF
CDR3nt: TGTGCCAGCAGTTACGGTGCGGGCAATCAGCCCCAGCATTTT

j_gene: TRBJ2-1
d_gene: TRBD2
abundance: .
v_gene: TRBV5-1
len: 14
CDR3aa: CASRRAGANNEQFF
CDR3nt: TGCGCCAGCAGGCGAGCGGGGGCAAACAATGAGCAGTTCTTC

j_gene: TRBJ2-2
d_gene: .
abundance: .
v_gene: TRBV6-5
len: 13
CDR3aa: CASSLRRDGELFF
CDR3nt: TGTGCCAGCAGTCTGAGACGGGACGGGGAGCTGTTTTTT

j_gene: TRBJ1-1
d_gene: .
abundance: .
v_gene: TRBV6-2/TRBV6-3
len: 13
CDR3aa: CASSYEGRTEAFF
CDR3nt: TGTGCCAGCAGTTACGAGGGACGGACTGAAGCTTTCTTT

j_gene: TRBJ2-7
d_gene: .
abundance: .
v_gene: TRBV28
len: 16
CDR3aa: CASSRTRASWIVEQYF
CDR3nt: TGTGCCAGCAGCCGAACTCGGGCCTCCTGGATCGTGGAGCAGTACTTC

j_gene: TRBJ2-2
d_gene: TRBD2
abundance: .
v_gene: TRBV29-1
len: 15
CDR3aa: CSVGVAGGSTGELFF
CDR3nt: TGCAGCGTTGGTGTTGCCGGGGGGAGCACCGGGGAGCTGTTTTTT